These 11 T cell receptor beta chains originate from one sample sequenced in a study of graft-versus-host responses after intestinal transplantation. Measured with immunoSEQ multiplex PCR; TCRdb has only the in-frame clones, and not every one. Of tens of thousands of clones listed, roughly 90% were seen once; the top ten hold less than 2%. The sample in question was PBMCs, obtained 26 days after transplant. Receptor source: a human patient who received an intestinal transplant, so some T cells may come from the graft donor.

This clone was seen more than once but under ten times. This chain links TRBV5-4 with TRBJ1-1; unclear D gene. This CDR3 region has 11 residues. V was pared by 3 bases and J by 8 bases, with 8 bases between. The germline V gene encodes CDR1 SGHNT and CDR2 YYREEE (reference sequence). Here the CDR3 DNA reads TGTGCCAGCAGCTCGGCACAGGAAGCTTTCTTT. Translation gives CASSSAQEAFF.

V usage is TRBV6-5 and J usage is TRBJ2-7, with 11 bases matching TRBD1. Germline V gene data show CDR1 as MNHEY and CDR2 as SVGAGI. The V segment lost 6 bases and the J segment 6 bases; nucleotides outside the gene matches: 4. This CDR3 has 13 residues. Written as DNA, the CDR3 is TGTGCCAGCAGACGGACAGGGGGCGGCGAGCAGTACTTC. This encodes CASRRTGGGEQYF.

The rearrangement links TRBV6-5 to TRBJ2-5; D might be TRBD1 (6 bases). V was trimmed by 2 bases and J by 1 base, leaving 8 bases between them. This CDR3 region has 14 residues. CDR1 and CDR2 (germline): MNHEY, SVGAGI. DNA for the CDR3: TGTGCCAGCAGTTACGAACAGGGCCAAGAGACCCAGTACTTC. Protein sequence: CASSYEQGQETQYF.

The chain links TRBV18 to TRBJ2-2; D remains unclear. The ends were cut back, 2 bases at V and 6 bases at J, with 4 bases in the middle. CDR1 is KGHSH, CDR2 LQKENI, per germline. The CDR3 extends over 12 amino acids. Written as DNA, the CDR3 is TGTGCCAGCTCACCATTCGCCGGGGAGCTGTTTTTT. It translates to CASSPFAGELFF.

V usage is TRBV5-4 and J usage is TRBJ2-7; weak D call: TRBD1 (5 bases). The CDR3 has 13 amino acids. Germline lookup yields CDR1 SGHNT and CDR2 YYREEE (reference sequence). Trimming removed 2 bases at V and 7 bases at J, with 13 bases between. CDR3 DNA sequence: TGTGCCAGCAGCTTAAGGGGCTTGGGAGAGCAGTACTTC. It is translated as CASSLRGLGEQYF.

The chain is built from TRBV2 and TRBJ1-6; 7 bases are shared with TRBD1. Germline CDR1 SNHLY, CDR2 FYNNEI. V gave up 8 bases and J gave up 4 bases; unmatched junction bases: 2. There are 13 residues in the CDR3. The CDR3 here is CASQGQYNSPLHF. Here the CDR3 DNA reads TGTGCCAGCCAGGGACAGTATAATTCACCCCTCCACTTT.

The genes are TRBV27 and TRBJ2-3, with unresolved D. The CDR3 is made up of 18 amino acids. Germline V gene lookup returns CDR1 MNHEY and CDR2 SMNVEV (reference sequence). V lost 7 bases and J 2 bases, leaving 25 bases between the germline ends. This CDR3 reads CASKENRAGQTLTDTQYF. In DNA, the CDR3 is TGTGCCAGCAAGGAAAATAGAGCAGGTCAGACCCTCACAGATACGCAGTATTTT.

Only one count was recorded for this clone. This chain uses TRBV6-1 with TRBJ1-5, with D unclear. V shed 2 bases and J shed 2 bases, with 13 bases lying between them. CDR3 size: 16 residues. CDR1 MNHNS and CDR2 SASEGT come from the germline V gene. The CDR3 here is CASSETPLQGNQPQHF. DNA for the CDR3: TGTGCCAGCAGTGAAACACCACTGCAGGGCAATCAGCCCCAGCATTTT.

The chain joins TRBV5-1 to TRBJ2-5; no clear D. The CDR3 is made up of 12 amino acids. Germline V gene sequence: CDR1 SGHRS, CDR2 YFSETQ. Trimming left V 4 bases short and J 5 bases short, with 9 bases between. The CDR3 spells CASSMDRETQYF. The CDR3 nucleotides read TGCGCCAGCAGCATGGATCGGGAGACCCAGTACTTC.

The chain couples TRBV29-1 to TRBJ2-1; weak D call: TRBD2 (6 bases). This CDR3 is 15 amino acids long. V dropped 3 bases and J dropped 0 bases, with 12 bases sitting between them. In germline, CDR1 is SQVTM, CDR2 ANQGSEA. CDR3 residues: CSVEKSGLSYNEQFF. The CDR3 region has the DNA TGCAGCGTTGAGAAAAGCGGGCTCTCCTACAATGAGCAGTTCTTC.

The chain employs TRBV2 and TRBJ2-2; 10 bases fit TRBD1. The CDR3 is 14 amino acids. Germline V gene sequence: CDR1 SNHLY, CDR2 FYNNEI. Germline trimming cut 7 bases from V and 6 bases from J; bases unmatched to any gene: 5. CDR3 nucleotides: TGTGCCAGCAAGACAGGGGGCGCGCCCGGGGAGCTGTTTTTT. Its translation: CASKTGGAPGELFF. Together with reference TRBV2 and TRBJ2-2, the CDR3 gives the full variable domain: EPEVTQTPSHQVTQMGQEVILRCVPISNHLYFYWYRQILGQKVEFLVSFYNNEISEKSEIFDDQFSVERPDGSNFTLKIRSTKLEDSAMYFCASKTGGAPGELFFGEGSRLTVL.